What follows is one TCR beta chain and its context. With V trimmed by 3 bases and J by 11 bases, 8 bases remained unmatched. This CDR3 contains 14 residues. In germline, CDR1 is SGHDT, CDR2 YYEEEE. The data were taken from a study of blood T cell repertoires in COVID-19. Across the whole study: Specimens from acute and convalescent COVID-19 originated in the United States, Italy and Spain. PBMCs, B-cell-depleted T cells, or T cells provided the cDNA or gDNA that made up the material.

Assay: immunoSEQ multiplex PCR; the TCRdb copy retains only in-frame clones and omits some. The sample includes about 140,000 clones, nearly 85% of them seen just once. The clonotype was recovered from a man between 50 and 59 years old in a cohort exposed to, infected with or recovered from COVID-19 (not recorded which). The chain couples TRBV5-6 to TRBJ1-6; the match to TRBD1 covers 7 bases. Sequenced input: PBMCs or T cells enriched from blood (not recorded which). For the CDR3, the DNA is TGTGCCAGCAGCTCGGACAGGCAAAGACCACCCCTCCACTTT. It yields the protein CASSSDRQRPPLHF.